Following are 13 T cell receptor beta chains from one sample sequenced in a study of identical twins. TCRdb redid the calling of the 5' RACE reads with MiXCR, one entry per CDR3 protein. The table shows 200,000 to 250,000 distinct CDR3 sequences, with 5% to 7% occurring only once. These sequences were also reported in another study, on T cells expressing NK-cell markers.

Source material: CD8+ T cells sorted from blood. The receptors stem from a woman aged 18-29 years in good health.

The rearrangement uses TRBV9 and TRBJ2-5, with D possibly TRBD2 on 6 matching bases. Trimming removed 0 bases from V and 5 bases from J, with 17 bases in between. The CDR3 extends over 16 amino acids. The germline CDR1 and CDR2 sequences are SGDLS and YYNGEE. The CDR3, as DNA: TGTGCCAGCAGCGTAGCTTTAGTGGGAGCGGGTGAGACCCAGTACTTC. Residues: CASSVALVGAGETQYF.

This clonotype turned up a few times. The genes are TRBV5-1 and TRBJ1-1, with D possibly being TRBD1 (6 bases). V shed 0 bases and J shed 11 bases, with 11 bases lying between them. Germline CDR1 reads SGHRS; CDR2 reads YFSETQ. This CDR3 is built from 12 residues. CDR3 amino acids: CASSLDRVVAFF. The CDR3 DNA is TGCGCCAGCAGCTTGGACAGGGTCGTGGCTTTCTTT.

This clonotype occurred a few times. The CDR3 nucleotides read TGTGCCAGCAGCCCGGGGGCGGGAGAGAAGTATTTT. This codes for CASSPGAGEKYF. The V and J genes are TRBV5-6 and TRBJ2-3, with D possibly matching TRBD2 (7 bases). V was trimmed by 4 bases and J by 13 bases, leaving 16 bases between them. CDR3 size: 12 residues. The germline V gene encodes CDR1 SGHDT and CDR2 YYEEEE.

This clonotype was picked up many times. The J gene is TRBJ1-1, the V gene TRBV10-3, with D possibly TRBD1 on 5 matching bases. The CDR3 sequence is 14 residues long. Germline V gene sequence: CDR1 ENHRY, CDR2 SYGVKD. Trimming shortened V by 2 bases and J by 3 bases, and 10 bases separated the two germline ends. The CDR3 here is CAISEKQGDTEAFF. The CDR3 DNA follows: TGTGCCATCAGTGAGAAGCAGGGTGACACTGAAGCTTTCTTT.

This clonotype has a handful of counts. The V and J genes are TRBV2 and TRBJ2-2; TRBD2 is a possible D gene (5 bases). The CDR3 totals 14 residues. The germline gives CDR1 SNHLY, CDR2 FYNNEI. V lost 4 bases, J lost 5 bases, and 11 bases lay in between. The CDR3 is CASSGGGGTGELFF. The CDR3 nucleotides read TGTGCCAGCAGTGGAGGAGGAGGAACCGGGGAGCTGTTTTTT.

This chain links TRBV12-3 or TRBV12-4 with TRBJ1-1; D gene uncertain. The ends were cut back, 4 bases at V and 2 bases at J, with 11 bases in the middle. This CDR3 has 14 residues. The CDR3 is CASSSLEFNTEAFF. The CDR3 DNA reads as TGTGCCAGCAGTTCTCTGGAATTTAACACTGAAGCTTTCTTT.

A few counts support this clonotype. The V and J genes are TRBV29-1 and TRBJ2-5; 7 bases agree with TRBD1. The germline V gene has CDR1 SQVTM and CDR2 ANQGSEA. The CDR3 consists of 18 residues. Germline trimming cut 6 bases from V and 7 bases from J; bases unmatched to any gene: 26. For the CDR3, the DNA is TGCAGCGTCCCCGAATGGGCCCGGACAGGTTCTACCGGAGGGACCCAGTACTTC. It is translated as CSVPEWARTGSTGGTQYF.

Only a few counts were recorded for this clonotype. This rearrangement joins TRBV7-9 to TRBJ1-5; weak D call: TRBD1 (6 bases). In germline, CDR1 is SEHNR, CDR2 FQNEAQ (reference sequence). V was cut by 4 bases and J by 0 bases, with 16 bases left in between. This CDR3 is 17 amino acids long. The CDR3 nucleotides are TGTGCCAGCAGCTCGGACGGGACACTTTATAGCAATCAGCCCCAGCATTTT. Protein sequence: CASSSDGTLYSNQPQHF.

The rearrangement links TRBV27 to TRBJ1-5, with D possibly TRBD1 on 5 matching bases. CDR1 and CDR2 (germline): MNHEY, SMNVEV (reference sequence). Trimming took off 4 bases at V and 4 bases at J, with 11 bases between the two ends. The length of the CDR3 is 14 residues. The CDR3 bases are TGTGCCAGCAGTTCGATCGGGGGGAATCAGCCCCAGCATTTT. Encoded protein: CASSSIGGNQPQHF.

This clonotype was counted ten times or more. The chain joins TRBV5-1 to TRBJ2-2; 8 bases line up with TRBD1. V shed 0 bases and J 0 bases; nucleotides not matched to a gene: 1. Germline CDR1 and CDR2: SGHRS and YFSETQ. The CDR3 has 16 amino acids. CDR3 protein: CASSLGQGTNTGELFF. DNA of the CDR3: TGCGCCAGCAGCTTGGGACAGGGGACGAACACCGGGGAGCTGTTTTTT. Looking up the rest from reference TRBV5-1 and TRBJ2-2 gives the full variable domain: KAGVTQTPRYLIKTRGQQVTLSCSPISGHRSVSWYQQTPGQGLQFLFEYFSETQRNKGNFPGRFSGRQFSNSRSEMNVSTLELGDSALYLCASSLGQGTNTGELFFGEGSRLTVL.

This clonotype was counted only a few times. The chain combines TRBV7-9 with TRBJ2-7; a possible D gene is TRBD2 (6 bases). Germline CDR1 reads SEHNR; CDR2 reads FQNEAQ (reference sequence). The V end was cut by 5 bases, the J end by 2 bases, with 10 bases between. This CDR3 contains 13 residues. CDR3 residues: CASSAGGAYEQYF. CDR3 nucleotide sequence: TGTGCCAGCAGCGCCGGCGGGGCCTACGAGCAGTACTTC.

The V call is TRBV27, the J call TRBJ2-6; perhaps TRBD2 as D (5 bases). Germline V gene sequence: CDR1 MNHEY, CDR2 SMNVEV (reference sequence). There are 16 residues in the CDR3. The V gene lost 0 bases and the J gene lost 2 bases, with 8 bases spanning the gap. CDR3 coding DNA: TGTGCCAGCAGTTTATCGCCCGGGGCTGGGGCCAACGTCCTGACTTTC. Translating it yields CASSLSPGAGANVLTF.

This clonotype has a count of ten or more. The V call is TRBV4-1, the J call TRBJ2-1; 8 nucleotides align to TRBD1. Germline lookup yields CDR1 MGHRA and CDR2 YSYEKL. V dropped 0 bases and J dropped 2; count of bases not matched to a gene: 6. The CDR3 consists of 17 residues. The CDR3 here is CASSQEFTGQAYNEQFF. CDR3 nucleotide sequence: TGCGCCAGCAGCCAAGAGTTCACGGGACAGGCCTACAATGAGCAGTTCTTC.